The 26 T cell receptor beta chains below all came from one sample that was sequenced in a study of glioma-infiltrating T cells after dendritic cell vaccination. Specified time point: after dendritic cell vaccination, including at tumor progression/relapse. Clones were sequenced by immunoSEQ multiplex PCR, and TCRdb holds only the in-frame ones, with some missing. The sample gives some 24,000 clones, about 90% of which show up once; around 3% is in the top ten. This specimen was blood, taken after dendritic cell vaccination. Source of these receptors: a human donor with glioblastoma.

This clone was recorded once. This sequence joins TRBV27 and TRBJ2-3; 15 bases are a match to TRBD2. The CDR3 loop spans 22 amino acids. CDR1 and CDR2 from the germline V gene are MNHEY and SMNVEV (reference sequence). Trimming cost V 5 bases and J 0 bases; bases outside gene matches: 18. This CDR3 reads CASSLRKLEGLAGGMSTDTQYF. The CDR3 DNA reads TGTGCCAGCAGTCTCCGAAAATTGGAGGGACTAGCGGGGGGCATGAGCACAGATACGCAGTATTTT.

This chain joins TRBV2 and TRBJ2-5, with D maybe TRBD2 (6 bases). Trimming removed 4 bases at V and 2 bases at J, with 17 bases between. Germline V gene data show CDR1 as SNHLY and CDR2 as FYNNEI. The CDR3 covers 16 residues. In nucleotides, the CDR3 is TGTGCCAGCAGTGGGCAGGGAGGAAGAAGACAAGAGACCCAGTACTTC. Translated: CASSGQGGRRQETQYF.

The rearrangement uses TRBV5-8 and TRBJ1-3; D is possibly TRBD1 (6 bases). V lost 2 bases, J lost 1 base, and 13 bases lay in between. CDR1 and CDR2 (germline): SGHTS, YDEGEE. This CDR3 spans 16 amino acids. This CDR3 reads CASSLGTTFSGNTIYF. CDR3 DNA: TGTGCCAGCAGCTTAGGGACAACTTTTTCTGGAAACACCATATATTTT.

The chain uses TRBV6-1 and TRBJ2-5; D perhaps matches TRBD2 (5 bases). Trimming took off 5 bases at V and 1 base at J, with 14 bases between the two ends. The germline V gene has CDR1 MNHNS and CDR2 SASEGT. The CDR3 consists of 15 residues. This CDR3 reads CASSRTLGGQETQYF. Here the CDR3 DNA reads TGTGCCAGCAGTCGAACCCTAGGAGGCCAAGAGACCCAGTACTTC.

V and J are TRBV2 and TRBJ2-2, with 9 bases identical to TRBD1. Germline CDR1 reads SNHLY; CDR2 reads FYNNEI. After removal of 6 bases from V and 5 bases from J, the junction contained 7 bases not matched to a gene. The CDR3 length is 15 residues. The CDR3 is CASSPNRGRTGELFF. The DNA of the CDR3 is TGTGCCAGCAGCCCGAACAGGGGGCGAACCGGGGAGCTGTTTTTT.

The chain employs TRBV9 and TRBJ1-2; 9 bases match TRBD1. V lost 4 bases to trimming and J lost 5 bases; unmatched junction nucleotides: 9. CDR3 length: 15 amino acids. CDR1 is SGDLS, CDR2 YYNGEE, per germline. CDR3 sequence: CASSLGTGRDYGYTF. Here the CDR3 DNA reads TGTGCCAGCAGCCTGGGGACAGGGAGGGATTATGGCTACACCTTC.

V and J are TRBV5-1 and TRBJ2-5; D is possibly TRBD2 (6 bases). The CDR3 totals 14 residues. Germline V gene sequence: CDR1 SGHRS, CDR2 YFSETQ. Trimming took off 1 base at V and 5 bases at J, with 12 bases between the two ends. CDR3 bases: TGCGCCAGCAGCTTGTGGGGGGTTGGGGAGACCCAGTACTTC. Protein product: CASSLWGVGETQYF.

This clone showed up just a few times. The chain joins TRBV25-1 to TRBJ1-6; 9 bases agree with TRBD1. From germline, CDR1 is MGHDK and CDR2 SYGVNS. This CDR3 is built from 14 residues. V lost 5 bases, J lost 9 bases, and 5 bases stayed unmatched. Written as DNA, the CDR3 is TGTGCCAGCAGTTCCGACAGGGGGGGTTCACCCCTCCACTTT. Its protein product is CASSSDRGGSPLHF.

As to this clone: Other DNA sequences from this sample encode an identical CDR3 as well. This chain links TRBV6-5 with TRBJ1-6, with a possible D match to TRBD1 (5 bases). Trimming pared 6 bases from V and 13 bases from J, leaving 22 bases between. CDR3 length: 15 residues. Germline assignment: CDR1 MNHEY and CDR2 SVGAGI. The CDR3: CASSYETGGSSPLHF. The CDR3 DNA is TGTGCCAGCAGCTACGAAACGGGGGGTTCCTCCCCCCTCCACTTT.

This sequence joins TRBV12-5 and TRBJ2-5, with D uncertain. Germline V gene data show CDR1 as LGHNT and CDR2 as FRNRAP. The CDR3 covers 15 residues. Trimming shortened V by 1 base and J by 5 bases, and 14 bases separated the two germline ends. CDR3 residues: CASGLGQWSSETQYF. The CDR3 DNA follows: TGTGCTAGTGGTTTGGGACAATGGTCCTCGGAGACCCAGTACTTC.

This chain links TRBV19 with TRBJ2-1, with TRBD1 identical over 7 bases. The CDR3 consists of 16 residues. Germline assignment: CDR1 LNHDA and CDR2 SQIVND (reference sequence). The V and J ends lost 7 bases and 2 bases, in that order; junction bases with no gene match: 11. The CDR3 is CASTRTGFGTYNEQFF. CDR3 DNA sequence: TGTGCCAGTACCCGGACAGGATTCGGGACCTACAATGAGCAGTTCTTC.

The V call is TRBV5-4, the J call TRBJ1-2; TRBD1 aligns across 7 bases. Looked up from germline, CDR1 is SGHNT and CDR2 is YYREEE (reference sequence). The trim removed 4 bases at V and 8 bases at J, leaving 5 bases unmatched. This CDR3 spans 12 amino acids. The DNA for the CDR3 is TGTGCCAGCAGCCCGACAGGGTTAGGCTACACCTTC. Translated: CASSPTGLGYTF.

The chain recombines TRBV6-5 with TRBJ1-5, with TRBD1 matching over 9 bases. The ends lost 5 bases at V and 8 bases at J; junction bases unmatched: 7. Per the germline V gene, CDR1 is MNHEY and CDR2 is SVGAGI. The CDR3 is 14 amino acids. This CDR3 is CASSPGTGFKPQHF. The CDR3 DNA follows: TGTGCCAGCAGTCCTGGGACAGGGTTTAAGCCCCAGCATTTT.

The V and J genes are TRBV29-1 and TRBJ1-3; tentatively, D is TRBD1 (5 bases). Germline V lookup: CDR1 SQVTM, CDR2 ANQGSEA. V was clipped by 6 bases and J by 6 bases, with 15 bases between them. This CDR3 comprises 13 residues. The CDR3 loop is CSVGGLLPNTIYF. DNA of the CDR3: TGCAGCGTCGGGGGACTTCTGCCAAACACCATATATTTT.

V gene TRBV6-5 combines with J gene TRBJ2-2; D gene unclear. The V and J ends lost 5 bases and 4 bases respectively, with 14 bases between them. CDR3 length: 15 amino acids. Germline V gene sequence: CDR1 MNHEY, CDR2 SVGAGI. CDR3 amino acids: CASSLMSSGTGELFF. The CDR3 DNA sequence: TGTGCCAGCAGTCTAATGTCGTCGGGCACCGGGGAGCTGTTTTTT.

This chain joins TRBV9 and TRBJ2-1; 11 bases line up with TRBD2. V was clipped by 4 bases and J by 4 bases; unmatched bases: 4. The CDR3 has 15 amino acids. CDR1 and CDR2 (germline): SGDLS, YYNGEE. CDR3 coding DNA: TGTGCCAGCAGCTTAACTAGCGGGGGTTACAATGAGCAGTTCTTC. Encoded protein: CASSLTSGGYNEQFF.

The chain is built from TRBV12-5 and TRBJ2-1; 11 bases fit TRBD2. Per the germline V gene, CDR1 is LGHNT and CDR2 is FRNRAP. The CDR3 extends over 18 amino acids. With V trimmed by 4 bases and J by 0 bases, 8 bases remained unmatched. The CDR3 nucleotides read TGTGCTAGTGGTTCCCCTCCTAGCGGGGGGTTCTCCTACAATGAGCAGTTCTTC. Translation: CASGSPPSGGFSYNEQFF.

The V and J genes are TRBV4-1 and TRBJ1-1; D perhaps matches TRBD1 (5 bases). Germline V gives CDR1 MGHRA, CDR2 YSYEKL. V dropped 1 base and J dropped 6 bases, with 15 bases sitting between them. The CDR3 covers 15 residues. CDR3 nucleotides: TGCGCCAGCAGCCAAGTGGGGGGTAGGGTCCCTGAAGCTTTCTTT. This encodes CASSQVGGRVPEAFF.

The chain joins TRBV5-1 to TRBJ2-2, with a possible D match to TRBD2 (6 bases). Germline V gene lookup returns CDR1 SGHRS and CDR2 YFSETQ. V dropped 2 bases and J dropped 6 bases, with 11 bases sitting between them. The CDR3 runs 14 residues. CDR3 region: CASSLMGEAGELFF. The CDR3 DNA is TGCGCCAGCAGCTTAATGGGGGAGGCCGGGGAGCTGTTTTTT.

This clone was observed once. This chain connects TRBV5-1 to TRBJ2-3; 7 nucleotides match TRBD1. Germline V gene sequence: CDR1 SGHRS, CDR2 YFSETQ. V was clipped by 0 bases and J by 6 bases; unmatched bases: 4. The CDR3 has 14 amino acids. CDR3 sequence reads: CASSLGTGADTQYF. The DNA for the CDR3 is TGCGCCAGCAGCTTGGGCACAGGGGCCGATACGCAGTATTTT.

The chain recombines TRBV18 with TRBJ2-1; 7 bases match TRBD2. CDR3 size: 14 residues. The V segment lost 6 bases and the J segment 5 bases; nucleotides outside the gene matches: 7. Germline-derived CDR1 and CDR2 are KGHSH and LQKENI. This CDR3 reads CASSPRTSNNEQFF. In DNA form, the CDR3 reads TGTGCCAGCTCGCCGAGGACTAGTAACAATGAGCAGTTCTTC.

This chain links TRBV7-6 with TRBJ1-1; 10 positions match TRBD1. The CDR3 has 13 residues. The trim removed 6 bases at V and 4 bases at J, leaving 2 bases unmatched. Germline values: CDR1 SGHVS, CDR2 FNYEAQ. CDR3 amino acids: CASRGQGFTEAFF. The CDR3 coding sequence is TGTGCCAGCAGGGGACAGGGGTTCACTGAAGCTTTCTTT. Based on the CDR3 plus reference TRBV7-6 and TRBJ1-1, the full variable domain is GAGVSQSPRYKVTKRGQDVALRCDPISGHVSLYWYRQALGQGPEFLTYFNYEAQQDKSGLPNDRFSAERPEGSISTLTIQRTEQRDSAMYRCASRGQGFTEAFFGQGTRLTVV.

This clone was seen just once. The chain uses TRBV12-5 and TRBJ1-1, with TRBD1 matching over 7 bases. Germline loops: CDR1 LGHNT, CDR2 FRNRAP. There are 15 residues in the CDR3. The J segment lost 11 bases and the V segment lost 5 bases, leaving 17 bases of the junction unmatched. The DNA of the CDR3 is TGTGCTAGTGGTGAACCGGGACAGCTCCTTGGGGGGGCTTTCTTT. The encoded protein is CASGEPGQLLGGAFF.

The genes are TRBV18 and TRBJ1-1; tentatively, D is TRBD1 (5 bases). V was shortened by 2 bases and J by 11 bases, with 24 bases between the two germline ends. Germline lookup yields CDR1 KGHSH and CDR2 LQKENI. The CDR3 is 16 amino acids. CDR3 sequence (DNA): TGTGCCAGCTCACCAAACCCCATTCGAGGTGGAGGGGTTGCTTTCTTT. Protein product: CASSPNPIRGGGVAFF.

J is TRBJ1-4 and V is TRBV5-1, with 7 bases that match TRBD1. Germline V gene data show CDR1 as SGHRS and CDR2 as YFSETQ. CDR3 length: 15 residues. The V segment lost 4 bases and the J segment 5 bases; nucleotides outside the gene matches: 8. CDR3 sequence (DNA): TGCGCCAGCAGCCCGGCGGGACAGCTAAATGAAAAACTGTTTTTT. Its protein product is CASSPAGQLNEKLFF.

The CDR3 reads CATAAGGPYQETQYF. The CDR3 DNA reads TGTGCTACCGCAGCAGGGGGGCCGTACCAAGAGACCCAGTACTTC. The chain couples TRBV7-7 to TRBJ2-5; perhaps TRBD1 as D (7 bases). Looked up from germline, CDR1 is SSHAT and CDR2 is FNYEAQ (reference sequence). The CDR3 is made up of 15 amino acids.